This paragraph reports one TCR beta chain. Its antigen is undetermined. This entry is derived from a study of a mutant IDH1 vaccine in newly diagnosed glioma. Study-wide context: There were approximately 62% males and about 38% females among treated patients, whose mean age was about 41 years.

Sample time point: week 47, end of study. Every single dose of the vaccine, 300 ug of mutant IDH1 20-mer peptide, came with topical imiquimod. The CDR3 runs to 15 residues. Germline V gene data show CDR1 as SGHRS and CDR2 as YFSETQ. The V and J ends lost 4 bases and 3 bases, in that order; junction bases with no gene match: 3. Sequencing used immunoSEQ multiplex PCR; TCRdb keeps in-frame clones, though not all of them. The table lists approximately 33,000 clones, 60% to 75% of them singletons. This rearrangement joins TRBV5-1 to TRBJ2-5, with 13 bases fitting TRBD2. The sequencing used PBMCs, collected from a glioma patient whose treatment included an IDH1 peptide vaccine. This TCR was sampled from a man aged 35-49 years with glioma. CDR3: CASSPGLAGEETQYF. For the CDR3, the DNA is TGCGCCAGCAGCCCAGGACTAGCGGGGGAAGAGACCCAGTACTTC.